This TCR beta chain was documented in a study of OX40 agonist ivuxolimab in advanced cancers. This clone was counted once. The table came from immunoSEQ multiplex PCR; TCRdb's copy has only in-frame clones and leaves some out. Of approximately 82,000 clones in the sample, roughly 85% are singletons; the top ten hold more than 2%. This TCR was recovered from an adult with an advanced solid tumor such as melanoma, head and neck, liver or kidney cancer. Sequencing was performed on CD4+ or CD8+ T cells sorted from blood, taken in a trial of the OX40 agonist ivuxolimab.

In DNA, the CDR3 is TGCGCCAGCAGTCGCGGACAGCCGATGAACACTGAAGCTTTCTTT. This gives the protein CASSRGQPMNTEAFF. The chain recombines TRBV23-1 with TRBJ1-1; maybe TRBD1 (6 bases). TRBV23-1 has ORF status, its function being uncertain. Deletions cut 4 bases from V and 0 bases from J, with 12 bases between. This CDR3 is built from 15 residues.